This paragraph covers one T cell receptor beta chain sequence. This sample stems from a study of blood T cell repertoires in COVID-19. Per the original methods: Reference gene primers were amplified, and this amplification served to estimate nucleated cell counts. TCRdb's copy holds only in-frame clones and misses some; the assay was immunoSEQ multiplex PCR. The V and J calls and clone size were taken over from that table, and D and trimming were inferred from the DNA. The sample lists roughly 59,000 clones; 70% to 80% were seen once. Material for sequencing was peripheral blood. This receptor was obtained from a human donor in a cohort sampled during active COVID-19.

CDR3 region: CASSRDRETQYF. Written as DNA, the CDR3 is TGTGCCAGCAGCCGGGACAGAGAGACCCAGTACTTC. V and J are TRBV5-5 and TRBJ2-5; the match to TRBD1 covers 7 bases. CDR1 is SGHKS and CDR2 is YYEKEE in the germline V gene (reference sequence). The junction had 1 base not matched to a gene; V was cut back by 4 bases and J by 4 bases. The CDR3 length is 12 residues.